The T cell receptor (beta chain) under discussion was sequenced for a study of T cell repertoires in cytomegalovirus infection. Across the study: TCR beta signatures that were public indicated CMV infection and matching HLA type. Whole-study results and caveats: The ex vivo response showed dominance by HLA-C-restricted CMV-specific TCR beta clonotypes.

This clonotype was seen a single time. Its antigen is not known. Each CDR3 protein gets one entry after TCRdb re-called the reads with MiXCR. The table records about 78,000 distinct CDR3 sequences, 35% to 50% of them present only once. Trimming pared 2 bases from V and 5 bases from J, leaving 10 bases between. Germline V gives CDR1 SGHDT, CDR2 YYEEEE. CDR3 length: 13 residues. The specimen comprised CD8+ T cells from cultured PBMCs, sampled from culture after CMV antigen stimulation. This clonotype originated in a human donor in good health (CMV status not recorded). Some clones in this sample may be carry-over from other donors' samples. The chain joins TRBV5-6 to TRBJ1-2; TRBD1 might be the D (5 bases). CDR3 in amino acids: CASSFGGAYGYTF. CDR3 DNA sequence: TGTGCCAGCAGCTTCGGAGGGGCATATGGCTACACCTTC.